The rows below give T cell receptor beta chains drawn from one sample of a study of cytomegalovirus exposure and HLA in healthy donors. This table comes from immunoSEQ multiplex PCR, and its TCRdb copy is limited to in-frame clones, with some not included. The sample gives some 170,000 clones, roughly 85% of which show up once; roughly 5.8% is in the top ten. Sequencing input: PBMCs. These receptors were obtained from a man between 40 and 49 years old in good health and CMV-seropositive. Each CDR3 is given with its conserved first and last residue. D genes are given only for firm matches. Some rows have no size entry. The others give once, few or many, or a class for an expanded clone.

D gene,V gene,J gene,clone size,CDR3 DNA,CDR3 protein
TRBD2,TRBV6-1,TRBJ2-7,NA,TGTGCCAGCACCAGCGGGAGTAACTACGAGCAGTACTTC,CASTSGSNYEQYF
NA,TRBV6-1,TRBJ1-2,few,TGTGCCAGCAGTGACATTGGATATCTCGGGGGCTACACCTTC,CASSDIGYLGGYTF
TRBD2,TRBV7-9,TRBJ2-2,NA,TGTGCCAGCAGCTTAGTTCGGGCTAGCGGGAACACCGGGGAGCTGTTTTTT,CASSLVRASGNTGELFF
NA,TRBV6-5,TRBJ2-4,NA,TGTGCCAGCAGTTACACCAGGGAAAACATTCAGTACTTC,CASSYTRENIQYF
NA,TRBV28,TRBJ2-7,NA,TGTGCCAGCAGTGCCCCCGAGGACAGTAACGAGCAGTACTTC,CASSAPEDSNEQYF
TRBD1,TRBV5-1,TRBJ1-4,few,TGCGCCAGCAGCCCGGGACAGGGACTTGAAAAACTGTTTTTT,CASSPGQGLEKLFF
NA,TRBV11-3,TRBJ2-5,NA,TGTGCCAGCAGCCTAGACCGTGGGGGGGGCCCCCAAGAGACCCAGTACTTC,CASSLDRGGGPQETQYF
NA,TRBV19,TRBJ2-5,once,TGTGCCAGTGGTCCTAGCTTGTTGAGAGAGACCCAGTACTTC,CASGPSLLRETQYF
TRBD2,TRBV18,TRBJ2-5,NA,TGTGCCAGCTCACCACGGGTTAGCGGGCAAGAGACCCAGTACTTC,CASSPRVSGQETQYF
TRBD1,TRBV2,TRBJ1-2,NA,TGTGCCAGCAGTGAGGGTCAGGGGGCTCGCTATGGCTACACCTTC,CASSEGQGARYGYTF
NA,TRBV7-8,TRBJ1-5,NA,TGTGCCAGCAGCCTCGGGACAATTAGCAATCAGCCCCAGCATTTT,CASSLGTISNQPQHF
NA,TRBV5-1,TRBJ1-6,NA,TGCGCCAGCAGCTTGCGATTCGGACAGAATTCACCCCTCCACTTT,CASSLRFGQNSPLHF
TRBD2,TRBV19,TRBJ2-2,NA,TGTGCCAGTAGTACTCATGGAGGGAGGGGCACCGGGGAGCTGTTTTTT,CASSTHGGRGTGELFF
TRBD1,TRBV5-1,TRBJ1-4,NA,TGCGCCAGCAGCCAGGGGTCCGGGACAGGGAGGGAAAAACTGTTTTTT,CASSQGSGTGREKLFF
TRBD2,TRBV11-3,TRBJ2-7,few,TGTGCCAGCAGCTTAGAACTCGGCAGCGGGAGGGCGGTGCAGTACTTC,CASSLELGSGRAVQYF
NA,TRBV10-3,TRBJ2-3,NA,TGTGCCCCCCCTCGGCCGATAATCGGGTTCCTTTCAACAGATACGCAGTATTTT,CAPPRPIIGFLSTDTQYF
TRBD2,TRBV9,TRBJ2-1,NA,TGTGCCAGCAGCGTAGAACTAGCGGAATACAATGAGCAGTTCTTC,CASSVELAEYNEQFF
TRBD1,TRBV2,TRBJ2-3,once,TGTGCCAGCAGTGGTCCGGGACAGAGCACAGATACGCAGTATTTT,CASSGPGQSTDTQYF
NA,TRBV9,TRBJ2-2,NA,TGTGCCAGCAGCGCCCTTCCGGGAGACAAGCTGTTTTTT,CASSALPGDKLFF
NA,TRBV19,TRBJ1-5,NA,TGTGCCAGTAGTATGGCAGGGGAGCGCAATCAGCCCCAGCATTTT,CASSMAGERNQPQHF
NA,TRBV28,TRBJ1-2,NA,TGTGCCAGCAGTTTAGATCGAGGAGGCTACACCTTC,CASSLDRGGYTF
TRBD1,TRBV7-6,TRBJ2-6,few,TGTGCCAGCAGCCAGACAGGACAGGGGGCTTCTGGGGCCAACGGCCTGACTTTC,CASSQTGQGASGANGLTF
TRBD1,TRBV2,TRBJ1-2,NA,TGTGCCAGCTCGGGACAGGGGGACTATGGCTACACCTTC,CASSGQGDYGYTF
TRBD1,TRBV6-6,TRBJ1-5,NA,TGTGCCAGCAGGGGGACAGGGGATGGTCAGCCCCAGCATTTT,CASRGTGDGQPQHF
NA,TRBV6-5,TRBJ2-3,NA,TGTGCCAGCTCTCTAAGCGATACGCAGTATTTT,CASSLSDTQYF
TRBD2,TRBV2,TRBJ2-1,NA,TGTGCCAGCAGGCTGACTAGCGGGACTTACAATGAGCAGTTCTTC,CASRLTSGTYNEQFF
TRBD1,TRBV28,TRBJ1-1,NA,TGTGCCAGCAGTCCAGGGACAGGGAGGAGCACTGAAGCTTTCTTT,CASSPGTGRSTEAFF
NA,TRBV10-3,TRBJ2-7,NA,TGTGCCATCAGTGAGCGTCGACAGACGCTTAACTTC,CAISERRQTLNF
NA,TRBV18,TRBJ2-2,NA,TGTGCCAGCTCACCAATGGTCCAGGGGACCGGGGAGCTGTTTTTT,CASSPMVQGTGELFF
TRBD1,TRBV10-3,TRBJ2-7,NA,TGTGCCATCAGTGAAAGAGGGAGACAGGGGGCCGAGCAGTACTTC,CAISERGRQGAEQYF
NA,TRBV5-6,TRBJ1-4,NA,TGTGCCAGCAGCTTGGCCAATCGGGGTGAAAAACTGTTTTTT,CASSLANRGEKLFF
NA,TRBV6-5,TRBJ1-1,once,TGTGCCAGCAGCCCTCGGGAGCCGCTGAACACTGAAGCTTTCTTT,CASSPREPLNTEAFF
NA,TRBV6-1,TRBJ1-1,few,TGTGCCAGCAGGACAGCAATGAACACTGAAGCTTTCTTT,CASRTAMNTEAFF
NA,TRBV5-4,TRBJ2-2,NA,TGTGCCAGCAGCTTCGGCGGGAAGAACACCGGGGAGCTGTTTTTT,CASSFGGKNTGELFF